The TCR beta chain described here comes from a study of T cell responses to AZD1222 COVID-19 vaccine. This clone was seen a few times. No antigen is known for it. Germline values: CDR1 SGHTA, CDR2 FQGNSA. V was clipped by 1 base and J by 2 bases, with 9 bases between them. The CDR3 extends over 14 amino acids. General study points: Vaccine-related CD4 TCRs covered spike, predominating at 160-218 and 743-854.

Here immunoSEQ multiplex PCR was the method, and the copy in TCRdb shows in-frame clones only, minus some. The repertoire has roughly 84,000 clones, around 88% of them found once; the top ten carry 11%. The TCR was taken from an adult who received the AZD1222 COVID-19 vaccine. Sequencing was performed on peripheral blood, taken 28 days after the second AZD1222 dose. The V gene is TRBV7-2, the J gene TRBJ2-7, with unresolved D. In DNA, the CDR3 is TGTGCCAGCAGCTTAGGACTTAAAACCTACGAGCAGTACTTC. The encoded protein is CASSLGLKTYEQYF.